The next 27 T cell receptor beta chains were all read from a single sample in a study of blood T cell repertoires in COVID-19. Clones were sequenced by immunoSEQ multiplex PCR, and TCRdb holds only the in-frame ones, with some missing. The sample includes 390,000 or so clones, around nine tenths of them seen just once. Sequenced sample: PBMCs or T cells enriched from blood (not recorded which). The receptors come from a woman in her forties or fifties who had recovered from COVID-19.

V gene TRBV2 combines with J gene TRBJ2-2, with D perhaps matching TRBD2 (5 bases). This CDR3 comprises 14 residues. Deletions cut 7 bases from V and 6 bases from J, with 15 bases between. Germline V CDR1 and CDR2: SNHLY, FYNNEI. This chain's CDR3 is CASKGPGEPGELFF. Here the CDR3 DNA reads TGTGCCAGCAAGGGCCCCGGGGAACCCGGGGAGCTGTTTTTT.

This chain links TRBV30 with TRBJ2-3; the D gene is possibly TRBD2 (5 bases). Trimming cost V 4 bases and J 4 bases, with 9 bases left between them. This CDR3 has 12 amino acids. Germline V gives CDR1 GTSNPN, CDR2 SVGIG (reference sequence). The chain's CDR3 is CAWNRGSDTQYF. DNA of the CDR3: TGTGCCTGGAACCGGGGATCAGATACGCAGTATTTT.

A word on this clone: Within the sample, other DNA sequences also encode this same CDR3. The rearrangement joins TRBV30 to TRBJ1-2; D is unresolved. V was shortened by 2 bases and J by 4 bases, with 8 bases between the two germline ends. The CDR3 contains 12 residues. Per the germline V gene, CDR1 is GTSNPN and CDR2 is SVGIG (reference sequence). CDR3 in amino acids: CAWSRQVYGYTF. CDR3 nucleotides: TGTGCCTGGAGTCGCCAGGTCTATGGCTACACCTTC.

This clone was detected only once. The chain combines TRBV11-1 with TRBJ2-3; D may be TRBD1 (6 bases). Germline V gene data show CDR1 as SGHAT and CDR2 as FQDESV (reference sequence). With 6 bases removed from V and 0 bases from J, the gap between germline ends came to 7 bases. CDR3 length equals 13 residues. The CDR3 here is CASRGGSTDTQYF. Here the CDR3 DNA reads TGTGCCAGCAGAGGGGGTAGCACAGATACGCAGTATTTT.

The V call is TRBV2, the J call TRBJ2-7, with a tentative D call TRBD1 (6 bases). V was pared by 8 bases and J by 5 bases, with 16 bases between. This CDR3 is 13 amino acids long. The germline V gene has CDR1 SNHLY and CDR2 FYNNEI. CDR3 nucleotides: TGTGCCAGCCTCAGAGTACAGGGCCACGAGCAGTACTTC. The encoded protein is CASLRVQGHEQYF.

This chain uses TRBV28 with TRBJ1-5; possibly TRBD1 for D (6 bases). CDR3 length: 14 amino acids. Germline V gene sequence: CDR1 MDHEN, CDR2 SYDVKM. Trimming pared 7 bases from V and 6 bases from J, leaving 16 bases between. CDR3 DNA: TGTGCCAGCACCCTGGGGGGGCTCGGTCAGCCCCAGCATTTT. Translated, it gives CASTLGGLGQPQHF.

J is TRBJ2-5 and V is TRBV4-1, with 10 nucleotides matching TRBD1. The CDR3 has 16 amino acids. In germline, CDR1 is MGHRA, CDR2 YSYEKL. Trimming took 4 bases from V and 2 from J; bases not matched to a gene: 7. The CDR3: CASSLRDRGPQETQYF. CDR3 DNA sequence: TGCGCCAGCAGCCTCCGGGACAGGGGTCCACAAGAGACCCAGTACTTC.

V gene TRBV7-2 combines with J gene TRBJ2-7, with D possibly TRBD2 on 6 matching bases. Trimming stripped 5 bases from V and 0 bases from J, with 11 bases between. The germline CDR1 and CDR2 sequences are SGHTA and FQGNSA. The CDR3 contains 14 residues. The CDR3 DNA reads as TGTGCCAGCAGCAGGGACTGGAACTCCTACGAGCAGTACTTC. It is translated as CASSRDWNSYEQYF.

The CDR3, as DNA: TGTGCCAGCAGCCAGGGAACGATCTTACAGGGTAGGTCTGATTCACCCCTCCACTTT. It specifies CASSQGTILQGRSDSPLHF. The chain is built from TRBV3-1 (or the pseudogene TRBV3-2) and TRBJ1-6; D is perhaps TRBD1 (6 bases). The CDR3 consists of 19 residues. Trimming removed 3 bases from V and 8 bases from J, with 26 bases in between. Germline assignment: CDR1 LGHDT and CDR2 YNNKEL (reference sequence).

With regard to this clone: Other DNA sequences in the same sample also yield this CDR3. The V call is TRBV2, the J call TRBJ1-1; D is unclear. Germline V CDR1 and CDR2: SNHLY, FYNNEI. The CDR3 consists of 11 residues. V lost 8 bases, J lost 1 base, and 5 bases lay in between. The CDR3 here is CASQENTEAFF. DNA of the CDR3: TGTGCCAGCCAGGAGAACACTGAAGCTTTCTTT. The full variable domain, with the rest looked up from reference TRBV2 and TRBJ1-1, is EPEVTQTPSHQVTQMGQEVILRCVPISNHLYFYWYRQILGQKVEFLVSFYNNEISEKSEIFDDQFSVERPDGSNFTLKIRSTKLEDSAMYFCASQENTEAFFGQGTRLTVV.

This chain links TRBV6-2 or TRBV6-3 with TRBJ2-2; 7 nucleotides line up with TRBD1. V shed 4 bases and J 2 bases; nucleotides not matched to a gene: 7. Germline CDR1 and CDR2: MNHEY and SVGEGT. This CDR3 comprises 16 residues. The CDR3 DNA reads TGTGCCAGCAGTTCCGCCGGGACAGCAAACACCGGGGAGCTGTTTTTT. It is translated as CASSSAGTANTGELFF.

The genes are TRBV7-9 and TRBJ2-3; 9 bases map to TRBD2. Germline V lookup: CDR1 SEHNR, CDR2 FQNEAQ (reference sequence). This CDR3 has 15 amino acids. The V gene end was trimmed by 5 bases and the J gene end by 6 bases; junction bases not matched to a gene: 9. The CDR3 is CASSLIAGAGDTQYF. In nucleotides, the CDR3 is TGTGCCAGCAGCCTCATAGCGGGGGCCGGGGATACGCAGTATTTT.

V is TRBV2 and J is TRBJ1-1; TRBD1 aligns across 10 bases. The CDR3 has 13 residues. CDR1 SNHLY and CDR2 FYNNEI come from the germline V gene. V gave up 11 bases and J gave up 5 bases; unmatched junction bases: 8. The CDR3 spells CADETGGYTEAFF. The CDR3 bases are TGTGCCGATGAGACAGGGGGCTATACTGAAGCTTTCTTT.

V usage is TRBV11-2 and J usage is TRBJ2-5; D is unresolved. CDR3 length equals 14 residues. The germline gives CDR1 SGHAT, CDR2 FQNNGV. The ends were cut back, 1 base at V and 5 bases at J, with 11 bases in the middle. CDR3: CASSLVGPAETQYF. The DNA for the CDR3 is TGTGCCAGCAGCTTAGTTGGGCCGGCCGAGACCCAGTACTTC.

The chain links TRBV7-9 to TRBJ2-2; TRBD1 aligns across 9 bases. The CDR3 length is 16 residues. J lost 5 bases, V lost 3 bases, and 7 bases had no gene match. Germline V gene sequence: CDR1 SEHNR, CDR2 FQNEAQ (reference sequence). In DNA, the CDR3 is TGTGCCAGCAGCTTTTCTCCTGGACAGGGGACCGGGGAGCTGTTTTTT. Protein sequence: CASSFSPGQGTGELFF.

This chain connects TRBV27 to TRBJ2-3; 8 bases are a match to TRBD2. The V gene's germline CDR1 is MNHEY and CDR2 SMNVEV (reference sequence). Losses at the gene ends were 8 bases for V and 2 bases for J; bases not matched to a gene: 12. The CDR3 covers 16 residues. CDR3 sequence (DNA): TGTGCCAGCTACAGGAATAGCGGGGTGAACACAGATACGCAGTATTTT. Amino acids: CASYRNSGVNTDTQYF.

The chain couples TRBV9 to TRBJ2-7; TRBD2 might be the D (6 bases). In germline, CDR1 is SGDLS, CDR2 YYNGEE. Trimming removed 0 bases at V and 4 bases at J, with 14 bases between. The CDR3 has 15 amino acids. CDR3 residues: CASSVDAGMIYEQYF. The CDR3 DNA follows: TGTGCCAGCAGCGTAGATGCGGGGATGATATACGAGCAGTACTTC.

As DNA, the CDR3 is TGTGCCAGCAGGGCTAGGGCAGGGGACCGGAACACTGAAGCTTTCTTT. This codes for CASRARAGDRNTEAFF. This chain joins TRBV28 and TRBJ1-1; D is perhaps TRBD1 (6 bases). The V end lost 6 bases, the J end lost 1 base, and 18 bases lay between the germline ends. In germline, CDR1 is MDHEN, CDR2 SYDVKM. CDR3 length: 16 residues.

The chain combines TRBV28 with TRBJ1-1; D may be TRBD1 (6 bases). Germline-derived CDR1 and CDR2 are MDHEN and SYDVKM. This CDR3 is 14 amino acids long. Trimming took 9 bases from V and 1 from J, leaving 15 bases between them. The chain's CDR3 is CASSEGGSNTEAFF. CDR3 nucleotides: TGTGCCAGTTCAGAGGGGGGGTCGAACACTGAAGCTTTCTTT.

V gene TRBV9 combines with J gene TRBJ1-2; 12 nucleotides line up with TRBD1. Germline CDR1 SGDLS, CDR2 YYNGEE. Unmatched junction bases numbered 7, after V lost 3 bases and J lost 7 bases. This CDR3 is built from 15 residues. The DNA for the CDR3 is TGTGCCAGCAGCGGAACCGGGACAGGGGGCCTTGGCTACACCTTC. It encodes CASSGTGTGGLGYTF.

This chain uses TRBV30 with TRBJ2-7, with D tentatively TRBD1 (6 bases). CDR3 size: 11 residues. Germline V gene lookup returns CDR1 GTSNPN and CDR2 SVGIG (reference sequence). Trimming took off 3 bases at V and 5 bases at J, with 8 bases between the two ends. CDR3 coding DNA: TGTGCCTGGAGCAGGGGCCACGAGCAGTACTTC. Translation gives CAWSRGHEQYF.

This clone turned up a few times. This sequence joins TRBV5-1 and TRBJ1-3; D may be TRBD1 (5 bases). Germline CDR1 is SGHRS and CDR2 is YFSETQ. Trimming shortened V by 5 bases and J by 8 bases, and 14 bases separated the two germline ends. The CDR3 contains 13 residues. The CDR3 DNA reads as TGCGCCAGCAGAGAGGCCCAGGGTTACACCATATATTTT. As protein: CASREAQGYTIYF. The full variable domain, completed using reference TRBV5-1 and TRBJ1-3, is KAGVTQTPRYLIKTRGQQVTLSCSPISGHRSVSWYQQTPGQGLQFLFEYFSETQRNKGNFPGRFSGRQFSNSRSEMNVSTLELGDSALYLCASREAQGYTIYFGEGSWLTVV.

In DNA, the CDR3 is TGTGCCAGCAGTCCCCGCCACCGCGAAGCCTATGGCTACACCTTC. Translated: CASSPRHREAYGYTF. This chain joins TRBV28 and TRBJ1-2; unclear D gene. Trimming removed 5 bases at V and 4 bases at J, with 17 bases between. Germline V gene lookup returns CDR1 MDHEN and CDR2 SYDVKM. The length of the CDR3 is 15 residues.

This clone came up once. The chain joins TRBV5-6 to TRBJ1-4; 8 bases agree with TRBD1. After removal of 1 base from V and 4 bases from J, the junction contained 3 bases not matched to a gene. This CDR3 is built from 15 residues. CDR1 and CDR2 (germline): SGHDT, YYEEEE. The CDR3 DNA reads TGTGCCAGCAGCTTGACAGGGGGAGTTAATGAAAAACTGTTTTTT. Protein product: CASSLTGGVNEKLFF.

About this clone: In the same sample, other DNA sequences code for this CDR3. The gene calls are TRBV5-1 and TRBJ2-7; 8 bases line up with TRBD1. CDR3 length: 12 amino acids. Germline CDR1 reads SGHRS; CDR2 reads YFSETQ. V shed 4 bases, J shed 6 bases, and the junction held 3 bases outside the gene matches. In nucleotides, the CDR3 is TGCGCCAGCAGCCTTGACAGGGGCGAGCAGTACTTC. This encodes CASSLDRGEQYF. Using reference TRBV5-1 and TRBJ2-7 for the parts outside the CDR3, the full variable domain is KAGVTQTPRYLIKTRGQQVTLSCSPISGHRSVSWYQQTPGQGLQFLFEYFSETQRNKGNFPGRFSGRQFSNSRSEMNVSTLELGDSALYLCASSLDRGEQYFGPGTRLTVT.

Remarks on this clone: This probably arose from a read error, given a far larger clone one base away. This sample also contains other DNA sequences that code for the same CDR3. The gene calls are TRBV2 and TRBJ2-7; tentatively, D is TRBD1 (5 bases). Trimming removed 6 bases at V and 0 bases at J, with 6 bases between. The CDR3 length is 12 residues. Germline V gives CDR1 SNHLY, CDR2 FYNNEI. The CDR3 protein is CASSDSSYEQYF. The CDR3 bases are TGTGCCAGCAGCGACAGCTCCTACGAGCAGTACTTC.

The chain employs TRBV30 and TRBJ2-7; TRBD1 matches at 7 bases. Germline V CDR1 and CDR2: GTSNPN, SVGIG (reference sequence). V dropped 3 bases and J dropped 3; count of bases not matched to a gene: 11. The CDR3 has 15 residues. In nucleotides, the CDR3 is TGTGCCTGGAGGGCAATCCCTAGACAGGGCTACGAGCAGTACTTC. As protein: CAWRAIPRQGYEQYF.